This paragraph reports one T cell receptor beta chain. The germline V gene encodes CDR1 MNHNS and CDR2 SASEGT. The CDR3 runs to 16 residues. Trimming left V 2 bases short and J 3 bases short, with 14 bases between. The data were obtained in a study of PD-1 blockade in classical Hodgkin lymphoma. Assay: immunoSEQ multiplex PCR; the TCRdb copy retains only in-frame clones and omits some. The profile shows roughly 97,000 clones, over 80% of them singletons. Exposure to brentuximab vedotin varied, and each patient had relapsed following autologous stem cell transplantation. The sequencing here drew on peripheral blood mononuclear cells (PBMCs), taken at baseline. This receptor was obtained from a human donor with classical Hodgkin lymphoma. The chain employs TRBV6-1 and TRBJ1-5; the D gene is possibly TRBD1 (5 bases). The CDR3: CASSEPGLMLNQPQHF. DNA for the CDR3: TGTGCCAGCAGTGAACCGGGACTCATGCTCAATCAGCCCCAGCATTTT.